These 23 T cell receptor beta chains share one sample of origin, sequenced in a study of blood T cell repertoires in COVID-19. The data were produced by immunoSEQ multiplex PCR, yet TCRdb's version contains in-frame clones alone and is incomplete. The sample yields approximately 500,000 clones, approximately 88% seen once. Sequencing was carried out using PBMCs or T cells enriched from blood (not recorded which). The receptors were gathered from a woman between 40 and 55 years old who had recovered from COVID-19.

This clone was seen a single time. The CDR3, as DNA: TGCGCCAGCAGCCAAGATAGGGAGCGGGCCAAAAACATTCAGTACTTC. Amino acid sequence: CASSQDRERAKNIQYF. The chain carries TRBV4-3 and TRBJ2-4; D perhaps matches TRBD2 (5 bases). Germline loops: CDR1 LGHNA, CDR2 YSLEER. V lost 0 bases to trimming and J lost 1 base, with 10 bases between them. This CDR3 region has 16 residues.

The sample holds a few counts of this clone. The chain recombines TRBV19 with TRBJ1-1; D unresolved. V lost 9 bases and J 3 bases, leaving 5 bases between the germline ends. This CDR3 comprises 10 residues. Germline values: CDR1 LNHDA, CDR2 SQIVND (reference sequence). The CDR3, as DNA: TGTGCCAGCCGGGACACTGAAGCTTTCTTT. Translating gives CASRDTEAFF.

The gene calls are TRBV5-6 and TRBJ1-2; tentatively, D is TRBD1 (6 bases). This CDR3 is 16 amino acids long. Germline V gene data show CDR1 as SGHDT and CDR2 as YYEEEE. V lost 4 bases, J lost 5 bases, and 21 bases lay in between. The DNA of the CDR3 is TGTGCCAGCAGCCCTGGGGTCAGGGGCGCCCTGTATGGCTACACCTTC. It encodes CASSPGVRGALYGYTF.

The rearrangement joins TRBV6-2 or TRBV6-3 to TRBJ2-7; 11 nucleotides line up with TRBD2. The CDR3 runs to 16 residues. The V and J ends lost 4 bases and 3 bases, in that order; junction bases with no gene match: 8. Germline CDR1 is MNHEY and CDR2 is SVGEGT. CDR3 nucleotides: TGTGCCAGCAGTTCTCCTACTAGCGGGAGACTCTACGAGCAGTACTTC. Protein product: CASSSPTSGRLYEQYF.

The V call is TRBV6-5, the J call TRBJ1-2; TRBD1 agrees at 7 bases. V was clipped by 7 bases and J by 6 bases; unmatched bases: 8. CDR1 is MNHEY and CDR2 is SVGAGI in the germline V gene. This CDR3 comprises 13 residues. The DNA for the CDR3 is TGTGCCAGCACAAGAGACAGGGACAATGGCTACACCTTC. Translating gives CASTRDRDNGYTF.

The sample holds one count of this clone. The genes are TRBV2 and TRBJ2-7; D may be TRBD2 (6 bases). Germline V lookup: CDR1 SNHLY, CDR2 FYNNEI. This CDR3 is built from 13 residues. The V end lost 7 bases, the J end lost 7 bases, and 17 bases lay between the germline ends. The CDR3 bases are TGTGCCAGCATCAAAGGGCTAGCGAGTGAGCAGTACTTC. Protein: CASIKGLASEQYF.

V gene TRBV6-4 combines with J gene TRBJ2-1, with 7 bases aligning to TRBD1. The CDR3 extends over 15 amino acids. The V gene end was trimmed by 9 bases and the J gene end by 4 bases; junction bases not matched to a gene: 12. Germline lookup yields CDR1 MRHNA and CDR2 SNTAGT. The CDR3 bases are TGTGCCAGGAAGAACATCAGGGGGTATTACAATGAGCAGTTCTTC. Its translation is CARKNIRGYYNEQFF.

This chain uses TRBV11-2 with TRBJ1-2; D gene unclear. The V gene lost 3 bases and the J gene lost 7 bases, with 24 bases spanning the gap. The CDR3 covers 17 residues. Germline V gene data show CDR1 as SGHAT and CDR2 as FQNNGV. The CDR3 DNA sequence: TGTGCCAGCAGCTTTCCTAGCCTTCTCGGGGTGGTTGCTGGCTACACCTTC. This gives the protein CASSFPSLLGVVAGYTF. Filled out from reference TRBV11-2 and TRBJ1-2, the complete variable domain reads EAGVAQSPRYKIIEKRQSVAFWCNPISGHATLYWYQQILGQGPKLLIQFQNNGVVDDSQLPKDRFSAERLKGVDSTLKIQPAKLEDSAVYLCASSFPSLLGVVAGYTFGSGTRLTVV.

The chain combines TRBV10-3 with TRBJ1-5; tentative D call: TRBD1 (6 bases). The CDR3 runs to 14 residues. The V and J ends lost 4 bases and 3 bases respectively, with 10 bases between them. Germline V gene lookup returns CDR1 ENHRY and CDR2 SYGVKD. CDR3 amino acids: CAISGTAPNQPQHF. For the CDR3, the DNA is TGTGCCATCAGTGGGACAGCCCCCAATCAGCCCCAGCATTTT.

The V call is TRBV10-3, the J call TRBJ2-5; 9 bases fit TRBD1. V trimming: 10 bases; J trimming: 0 bases; junction bases outside the gene matches: 12. The CDR3 contains 16 residues. Germline assignment: CDR1 ENHRY and CDR2 SYGVKD. The CDR3 nucleotides are TGTGCCACGGACAGGGGTGGCCAGTCGAACCAAGAGACCCAGTACTTC. This codes for CATDRGGQSNQETQYF.

The V and J genes are TRBV7-2 and TRBJ1-1; weak D call: TRBD1 (5 bases). The V end was cut by 6 bases, the J end by 7 bases, with 18 bases between. This CDR3 has 14 amino acids. Looked up from germline, CDR1 is SGHTA and CDR2 is FQGNSA. The CDR3 coding sequence is TGTGCCAGCAGTCGTGCCGGGACTTCCGGTGAAGCTTTCTTT. It codes for CASSRAGTSGEAFF.

CDR3: CASSYGSSYNEQFF. The DNA of the CDR3 is TGTGCCAGCAGTTACGGGAGCTCCTACAATGAGCAGTTCTTC. This chain links TRBV6-2 or TRBV6-3 with TRBJ2-1; perhaps TRBD2 as D (5 bases). Germline CDR1 and CDR2: MNHEY and SVGEGT. Trimming shortened V by 2 bases and J by 0 bases, and 5 bases separated the two germline ends. This CDR3 has 14 residues.

The V call is TRBV11-3, the J call TRBJ2-6, with a tentative D call TRBD1 (5 bases). The CDR3 is 15 amino acids. Germline CDR1 and CDR2: SGHNT and YENEEA. Trimming removed 6 bases at V and 0 bases at J, with 9 bases between. CDR3 in amino acids: CASRQTVSGANVLTF. CDR3 coding DNA: TGTGCCAGCAGACAGACAGTCTCTGGGGCCAACGTCCTGACTTTC.

Concerning this clone: A read error may produce the germline difference seen at one junction end. The V gene is TRBV28, the J gene TRBJ1-3, with D unclear. Germline assignment: CDR1 MDHEN and CDR2 SYDVKM. There are 12 residues in the CDR3. Written as DNA, the CDR3 is TGTGCCAGCAGTCCACGGGTCAGCCCCGTGGATTTT. Its protein is CASSPRVSPVDF. Complete variable domain (other parts from reference TRBV28 and TRBJ1-3): DVKVTQSSRYLVKRTGEKVFLECVQDMDHENMFWYRQDPGLGLRLIYFSYDVKMKEKGDIPEGYSVSREKKERFSLILESASTNQTSMYLCASSPRVSPVDFGEGSWLTVV.

J is TRBJ2-7 and V is TRBV7-9; 10 bases agree with TRBD1. The germline CDR1 and CDR2 sequences are SEHNR and FQNEAQ (reference sequence). Trimming cost V 1 base and J 7 bases; bases outside gene matches: 4. The CDR3 is 14 residues long. CDR3 sequence (DNA): TGTGCCAGCAGCTTAGTTAGGACAGGGGGAGAGCAGTACTTC. The encoded protein is CASSLVRTGGEQYF.

The rearrangement uses TRBV20-1 and TRBJ1-1, with D perhaps matching TRBD1 (5 bases). The V gene lost 3 bases and the J gene lost 1 base, with 21 bases spanning the gap. The CDR3 runs 17 residues. CDR1 and CDR2 from the germline V gene are DFQATT and SNEGSKA (reference sequence). CDR3 sequence reads: CSASGRQDNRPNTEAFF. The CDR3 DNA reads TGCAGTGCTAGTGGTAGGCAGGACAACCGCCCGAACACTGAAGCTTTCTTT.

The rearrangement joins TRBV12-3 or TRBV12-4 to TRBJ2-7; possible D gene TRBD2, 5 bases. V was pared by 5 bases and J by 7 bases, with 9 bases between. The CDR3 extends over 11 amino acids. The chain's CDR3 is CASSPRVEQYF. The CDR3 DNA sequence: TGTGCCAGCAGTCCGAGGGTGGAGCAGTACTTC.

This chain joins TRBV5-1 and TRBJ2-2; TRBD1 is a possible D gene (6 bases). The germline gives CDR1 SGHRS, CDR2 YFSETQ. CDR3 length: 14 residues. V shed 4 bases and J shed 4 bases, with 11 bases lying between them. The CDR3 bases are TGCGCCAGCAGCCAGACAGGAGTCACCGGGGAGCTGTTTTTT. It encodes CASSQTGVTGELFF.

CDR3 nucleotide sequence: TGTGCCAGCAGGACCGAGGCCGTGGACACCGGGGAGCTGTTTTTT. This sequence encodes CASRTEAVDTGELFF. The V call is TRBV2, the J call TRBJ2-2; D is unresolved. The V and J ends lost 6 bases and 3 bases respectively, with 14 bases between them. The CDR3 loop spans 15 amino acids. Germline CDR1 is SNHLY and CDR2 is FYNNEI.

This clone has more than one count but fewer than ten. The gene calls are TRBV7-2 and TRBJ1-2; D call uncertain. There are 14 residues in the CDR3. Germline V gene data show CDR1 as SGHTA and CDR2 as FQGNSA. V was shortened by 5 bases and J by 4 bases, with 14 bases between the two germline ends. The CDR3 bases are TGTGCCAGCAGCCCGTCTAGGTCCAGCTATGGCTACACCTTC. This gives the protein CASSPSRSSYGYTF.

This clone showed up just once. The chain links TRBV4-3 to TRBJ1-2, with TRBD1 matching 8 bases. V dropped 0 bases and J dropped 8; count of bases not matched to a gene: 5. CDR1 is LGHNA, CDR2 YSLEER, per germline. CDR3 length: 14 amino acids. CDR3 sequence reads: CASSQETGVGGYTF. As DNA, the CDR3 is TGCGCCAGCAGCCAAGAGACAGGGGTAGGCGGCTACACCTTC.

The gene calls are TRBV5-1 and TRBJ2-5, with TRBD2 as a possible D gene (6 bases). The CDR3 loop spans 15 amino acids. Trimming removed 0 bases at V and 4 bases at J, with 13 bases between. Germline CDR1 reads SGHRS; CDR2 reads YFSETQ. The CDR3 DNA sequence: TGCGCCAGCAGCTTGGTCATGAGCGGGCCAGAGACCCAGTACTTC. Translation: CASSLVMSGPETQYF.

The CDR3 nucleotides are TGTGCCAGCTCACCGCCCACGACAGGGGTCGGAAAGACCCAGTACTTC. This sequence encodes CASSPPTTGVGKTQYF. The chain is built from TRBV18 and TRBJ2-5, with 8 bases fitting TRBD1. This CDR3 region has 16 residues. V shed 3 bases and J 6 bases; nucleotides not matched to a gene: 12. Germline V gives CDR1 KGHSH, CDR2 LQKENI. Using reference TRBV18 and TRBJ2-5 for the parts outside the CDR3, the full variable domain is NAGVMQNPRHLVRRRGQEARLRCSPMKGHSHVYWYRQLPEEGLKFMVYLQKENIIDESGMPKERFSAEFPKEGPSILRIQQVVRGDSAAYFCASSPPTTGVGKTQYFGPGTRLLVL.